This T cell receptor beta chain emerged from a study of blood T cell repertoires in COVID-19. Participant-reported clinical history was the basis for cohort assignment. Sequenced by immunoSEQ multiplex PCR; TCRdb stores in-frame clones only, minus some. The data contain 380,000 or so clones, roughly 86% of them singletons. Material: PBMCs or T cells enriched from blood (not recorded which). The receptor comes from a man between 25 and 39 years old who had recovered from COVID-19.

This chain's CDR3 is CASSLTGPWDLLHF. In DNA, the CDR3 is TGTGCCAGCAGTTTAACAGGGCCTTGGGATCTCCTCCACTTT. The chain joins TRBV7-8 to TRBJ1-6, with D maybe TRBD1 (6 bases). CDR3 length: 14 residues. V was cut by 6 bases and J by 15 bases, with 21 bases left in between. Germline CDR1 SGHVS, CDR2 FQNEAQ.